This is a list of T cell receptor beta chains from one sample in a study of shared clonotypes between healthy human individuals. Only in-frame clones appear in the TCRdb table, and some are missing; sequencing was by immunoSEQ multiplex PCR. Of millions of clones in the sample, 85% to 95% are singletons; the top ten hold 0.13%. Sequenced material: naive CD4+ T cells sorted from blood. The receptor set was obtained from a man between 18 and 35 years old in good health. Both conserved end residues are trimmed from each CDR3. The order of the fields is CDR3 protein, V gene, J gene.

ASSYVAVNTDTQY	TRBV5-1	TRBJ2-3
ASTTGGLRSHAF	TRBV7-9	TRBJ1-1
ASSQGTGGVILHQPQH	TRBV4-1	TRBJ1-5
ASGGIYEQY	TRBV19	TRBJ2-7
ASPSGQPNSPLH	TRBV2	TRBJ1-6
ASSPMETGQNTEAF	TRBV5-4	TRBJ1-1
ASSLEVNQPQH	TRBV7-2	TRBJ1-5
ASSFRRGAGLGSYEQY	TRBV7-8	TRBJ2-7
ASSFVAGYEQY	TRBV19	TRBJ2-7
ASSSLNGGGLGYT	TRBV28	TRBJ1-2
ARGAEYTYEQY	TRBV30	TRBJ2-7
ASGLGQTEAF	TRBV12-5	TRBJ1-1
ASSPGLAGSYEQY	TRBV28	TRBJ2-7
ASTRGQGNYGYT	TRBV2	TRBJ1-2
AWSRDEYRGGYT	TRBV30	TRBJ1-2
ASSLTGTVNYEQY	TRBV7-8	TRBJ2-7
ASRLQGGMGTQY	TRBV19	TRBJ2-5
ASSRHRGTEAF	TRBV7-3	TRBJ1-1
ASSNGGLSEKLF	TRBV11-2	TRBJ1-4
ASGLLEGYT	TRBV12-5	TRBJ1-2
ASSRDRGNQPQH	TRBV28	TRBJ1-5
SVARELGELF	TRBV29-1	TRBJ2-2
ASSIPPTNSGNTIY	TRBV19	TRBJ1-3
ASSLNGGPLH	TRBV11-3	TRBJ1-6
ASSPATDTQY	TRBV7-9	TRBJ2-3
ASSVGQDGSPLH	TRBV5-1	TRBJ1-6
AISPSQGEGTQY	TRBV10-3	TRBJ2-3
ASSSGTQGNSPLH	TRBV7-9	TRBJ1-6
AWKLVGAGNTIY	TRBV30	TRBJ1-3
AGLDRGGEKLF	TRBV7-9	TRBJ1-4
ASSTTLSLTEAF	TRBV25-1	TRBJ1-1
ASTRLSHHNNEQF	TRBV6-5	TRBJ2-1
ASSHRPTSGTSYEQY	TRBV4-3	TRBJ2-7
ASSERGSGGPRDTQY	TRBV6-1	TRBJ2-3
ASQTGSYNSPLH	TRBV6-1	TRBJ1-6
ASSPYTLSGANVLT	TRBV18	TRBJ2-6
ASSSHRADEAF	TRBV19	TRBJ1-1
ASSEQGSGQPQH	TRBV6-1	TRBJ1-5
ASSPRDRGRTSQY	TRBV9	TRBJ2-3
ASSLGRESSYEQY	TRBV7-2	TRBJ2-7
SVVLIKTYEQY	TRBV29-1	TRBJ2-7
ASSPPGTTNEKLF	TRBV18	TRBJ1-4
ASSLVGTQARTDTQY	TRBV7-2	TRBJ2-3
AIGTGNYNEQF	TRBV10-3	TRBJ2-1
ASRSSGATADTQY	TRBV5-1	TRBJ2-3
ASSSGTSGRPEKDTQY	TRBV7-2	TRBJ2-3
ASGFSLRYEQY	TRBV12-5	TRBJ2-7
ASSEARNEQY	TRBV6-1	TRBJ2-7
ASSRDRETDTQY	TRBV7-9	TRBJ2-3
ASPCSSRDKQETQY	TRBV28	TRBJ2-5
ASSLKQGGTGELF	TRBV5-1	TRBJ2-2
ASSFPGQGDTDTQY	TRBV28	TRBJ2-3
AISESERTSGSLGFYNEQF	TRBV10-3	TRBJ2-1
ASSLRPQGDNTEAF	TRBV5-1	TRBJ1-1
ASSKGGSDEKLF	TRBV5-1	TRBJ1-4